The present entry profiles one T cell receptor (beta chain) with its context. The record originates from a study of glioma-infiltrating T cells after dendritic cell vaccination. The immunoSEQ assay amplified TCRB CDR3 from up to roughly 2 ug DNA. Repertoires were generated with immunoSEQ multiplex PCR, while TCRdb's copy carries only in-frame clones and drops some. The repertoire holds about 73,000 clones, 82% seen once, with 2.1% in the top ten. The input for sequencing was blood, taken before dendritic cell vaccination. This receptor was taken from a human donor with glioblastoma.

In DNA form, the CDR3 reads TGTGCCAGCAGTGCCCGCGAACGGGTTTCTGGAAACACCATATATTTT. Its protein is CASSARERVSGNTIYF. V is TRBV6-1 and J is TRBJ1-3; D remains unclear. V was shortened by 4 bases and J by 1 base, with 14 bases between the two germline ends. CDR1 and CDR2 from the germline V gene are MNHNS and SASEGT. The CDR3 runs 16 residues.